This entry describes one TCR beta chain. Its antigen is currently unknown. They built TCR cDNA with 5'RACE template switching, a step that put in a universal primer site and UMIs. MiXCR, run by TCRdb on the 5' RACE reads, gives a single entry per CDR3 protein. The data hold roughly 300,000 distinct CDR3 sequences, with around 6.8% observed a single time. This specimen comes from a study of T cells after yellow fever vaccination. Findings and limits, study-wide: In post-booster samples, most primary-vaccination clones reappeared (about 97% CD4, 88% CD8).

Looked up from germline, CDR1 is SEHNR and CDR2 is FQNEAQ (reference sequence). The V gene lost 8 bases and the J gene lost 5 bases, with 3 bases spanning the gap. The CDR3 spans 9 residues. This sequence originates from a young man who received the YFV17D yellow fever vaccine. The sequences come from PBMCs, collected about 41 days after the first yellow fever vaccination. The V and J genes are TRBV7-9 and TRBJ2-5, with unresolved D. The CDR3 spells CASEETQYF. The CDR3 DNA follows: TGTGCCAGCGAGGAGACCCAGTACTTC.